Shown below are 13 T cell receptor beta chains from a single sample sequenced in a study of T cell responses to AZD1222 COVID-19 vaccine. This table comes from immunoSEQ multiplex PCR, and its TCRdb copy is limited to in-frame clones, with some not included. The sample includes 120,000 to 150,000 clones, about 90% of them seen just once. Sequencing used peripheral blood, obtained on day 0 of AZD1222 vaccination. The receptors stem from an adult in good health.

This chain links TRBV5-4 with TRBJ2-2; TRBD1 matches at 8 bases. The junction had 9 bases not matched to a gene; V was cut back by 4 bases and J by 7 bases. This CDR3 is built from 15 residues. Germline CDR1 reads SGHNT; CDR2 reads YYREEE (reference sequence). The CDR3 region is CASSLQGGAYGELFF. The CDR3, as DNA: TGTGCCAGCAGCCTACAGGGGGGCGCGTACGGGGAGCTGTTTTTT.

The sample holds one count of this clone. The DNA for the CDR3 is TGTGCCAGCAGTCGACTAGCGGTGAACACCGGGGAGCTGTTTTTT. It encodes CASSRLAVNTGELFF. V is TRBV7-9 and J is TRBJ2-2; 9 bases line up with TRBD2. Losses at the gene ends were 6 bases for V and 1 base for J; bases not matched to a gene: 3. CDR3 length: 15 residues. Germline loops: CDR1 SEHNR, CDR2 FQNEAQ (reference sequence). Complete variable domain (other parts from reference TRBV7-9 and TRBJ2-2): DTGVSQNPRHKITKRGQNVTFRCDPISEHNRLYWYRQTLGQGPEFLTYFQNEAQLEKSRLLSDRFSAERPKGSFSTLEIQRTEQGDSAMYLCASSRLAVNTGELFFGEGSRLTVL.

The chain has TRBV5-1 and TRBJ2-5, with TRBD2 matching over 13 bases. This CDR3 has 15 amino acids. The V gene end was trimmed by 4 bases and the J gene end by 4 bases; junction bases not matched to a gene: 4. Germline V lookup: CDR1 SGHRS, CDR2 YFSETQ. CDR3 bases: TGCGCCAGCAGCCGGAGACTAGCGGGGGGAGAGACCCAGTACTTC. It translates to CASSRRLAGGETQYF.

The chain carries TRBV28 and TRBJ2-7, with D possibly TRBD2 on 5 matching bases. The CDR3 spans 13 residues. V gave up 5 bases and J gave up 6 bases, with 14 bases separating them. The germline gives CDR1 MDHEN, CDR2 SYDVKM. The CDR3 region is CASSRPGVLEQYF. Written as DNA, the CDR3 is TGTGCCAGCAGTCGCCCCGGGGTACTCGAGCAGTACTTC.

The chain combines TRBV18 with TRBJ2-7; 9 bases match TRBD2. Trimming took 2 bases from V and 6 from J; bases not matched to a gene: 8. Germline V gene lookup returns CDR1 KGHSH and CDR2 LQKENI. The CDR3 totals 15 residues. This CDR3 reads CASSPSSLAGFEQYF. The CDR3 region has the DNA TGTGCCAGCTCACCAAGTAGCCTAGCGGGGTTCGAGCAGTACTTC.

The chain links TRBV19 to TRBJ2-2; D remains ambiguous. CDR3 length: 12 amino acids. The V end lost 10 bases, the J end lost 8 bases, and 14 bases lay between the germline ends. The germline CDR1 and CDR2 sequences are LNHDA and SQIVND (reference sequence). CDR3 region: CATNGPAGELFF. Written as DNA, the CDR3 is TGTGCCACAAACGGGCCGGCGGGGGAGCTGTTTTTT.

The rearrangement uses TRBV4-2 and TRBJ2-7; 7 bases are shared with TRBD1. Germline values: CDR1 LGHNA, CDR2 YNFKEQ. V was clipped by 4 bases and J by 0 bases; unmatched bases: 12. The CDR3 has 17 residues. The CDR3 DNA follows: TGTGCCAGCAGCCGAGGAATTACAGGGGACCTCTCCTACGAGCAGTACTTC. Its translation is CASSRGITGDLSYEQYF.

Judged by abundance, this clone is medium-sized (0.01 to 0.1%). This chain connects TRBV9 to TRBJ1-3, with a weak D call TRBD1 (5 bases). Germline V gene lookup returns CDR1 SGDLS and CDR2 YYNGEE. The CDR3 contains 13 residues. V was shortened by 5 bases and J by 0 bases, with 6 bases between the two germline ends. This CDR3 is CASRDTSGNTIYF. The CDR3 bases are TGTGCCAGCAGGGACACCTCTGGAAACACCATATATTTT.

The count of this clone is one. The chain combines TRBV6-6 with TRBJ2-2; D is possibly TRBD2 (6 bases). The ends were cut back, 6 bases at V and 5 bases at J, with 13 bases in the middle. Germline V gene sequence: CDR1 MNHNY, CDR2 SVGAGI (reference sequence). This CDR3 comprises 14 residues. The CDR3 loop is CASRLRETTGELFF. DNA of the CDR3: TGTGCCAGCAGGTTACGGGAGACAACCGGGGAGCTGTTTTTT.

V usage is TRBV11-3 and J usage is TRBJ1-5, with unresolved D. The CDR3 has 14 amino acids. Germline CDR1 SGHNT, CDR2 YENEEA. The V gene lost 2 bases and the J gene lost 7 bases, with 12 bases spanning the gap. The CDR3 coding sequence is TGTGCCAGCAGCTTAAGGTTCCGGTTACAGCCCCAGCATTTT. This translates into CASSLRFRLQPQHF.

DNA for the CDR3: TGTGCCAGCAGCCGGAAACAGGGAAAAGCTTTCTTT. Its translation is CASSRKQGKAFF. The J gene is TRBJ1-1, the V gene TRBV7-9, with a tentative D call TRBD1 (6 bases). CDR3 length: 12 amino acids. Germline assignment: CDR1 SEHNR and CDR2 FQNEAQ (reference sequence). Trimming took 5 bases from V and 9 from J, leaving 13 bases between them.

The V gene is TRBV5-8, the J gene TRBJ1-3, with D perhaps TRBD1 (6 bases). From germline, CDR1 is SGHTS and CDR2 YDEGEE. V was cut by 9 bases and J by 4 bases, with 20 bases left in between. CDR3 length: 15 residues. CDR3 nucleotide sequence: TGTGCCACCTCAGCTTGGATGGGGGCCGGAAACACCATATATTTT. Translating it yields CATSAWMGAGNTIYF.

This clone showed up just once. The J gene is TRBJ2-5, the V gene TRBV6-1; 9 bases map to TRBD1. Germline V CDR1 and CDR2: MNHNS, SASEGT. The CDR3 totals 15 residues. V shed 2 bases and J 6 bases; nucleotides not matched to a gene: 7. The CDR3 spells CASSEIGDRDQTQYF. CDR3 DNA sequence: TGTGCCAGCAGTGAAATTGGGGACAGGGACCAGACCCAGTACTTC.